One and the same sample provided the 21 T cell receptor beta chains below, sequenced in a study of cytomegalovirus exposure and HLA in healthy donors. Assay: immunoSEQ multiplex PCR; the TCRdb copy retains only in-frame clones and omits some. Here the sample spans 150,000 or so clones, roughly 91% being singletons. Sequencing input: PBMCs. The source is a woman under 30 in good health and CMV-seropositive.

This chain connects TRBV27 to TRBJ2-4; the match to TRBD2 covers 8 bases. The length of the CDR3 is 15 residues. Germline CDR1 reads MNHEY; CDR2 reads SMNVEV (reference sequence). The V gene end was trimmed by 2 bases and the J gene end by 3 bases; junction bases not matched to a gene: 3. The CDR3 coding sequence is TGTGCCAGCAGTTTAGCGGGAGGAAACAAAAACATTCAGTACTTC. Translation: CASSLAGGNKNIQYF.

This sequence joins TRBV11-1 and TRBJ2-2, with 10 nucleotides matching TRBD1. This CDR3 has 14 amino acids. The J segment lost 7 bases and the V segment lost 6 bases, leaving 5 bases of the junction unmatched. Germline values: CDR1 SGHAT, CDR2 FQDESV (reference sequence). The CDR3 region is CASRQDRGDGELFF. The DNA of the CDR3 is TGTGCCAGCAGACAGGACAGGGGGGACGGGGAGCTGTTTTTT.

The chain employs TRBV11-2 and TRBJ2-5; TRBD2 agrees at 7 bases. The V and J ends lost 5 bases and 4 bases, in that order; junction bases with no gene match: 13. Germline lookup yields CDR1 SGHAT and CDR2 FQNNGV. The CDR3 is 16 amino acids. CDR3 bases: TGTGCCAGCAGCGCGGGGGACGCCCCGGCAGGAGAGACCCAGTACTTC. It encodes CASSAGDAPAGETQYF.

The rearrangement joins TRBV4-2 to TRBJ2-3; D possibly corresponds to TRBD2 (6 bases). Trimming cost V 0 bases and J 4 bases, with 17 bases left between them. The CDR3 loop spans 17 amino acids. CDR1 and CDR2 (germline): LGHNA, YNFKEQ. In DNA form, the CDR3 reads TGTGCCAGCAGCCAAGAAGGGGTCCGGGAGAGTGCAGATACGCAGTATTTT. It translates to CASSQEGVRESADTQYF.

This sequence joins TRBV7-2 and TRBJ1-4; D is perhaps TRBD1 (5 bases). Germline CDR1 is SGHTA and CDR2 is FQGNSA. The CDR3 runs 15 residues. The V end lost 5 bases, the J end lost 8 bases, and 18 bases lay between the germline ends. CDR3 nucleotide sequence: TGTGCCAGCAGCGTCTGGGGGGAGCACGGGGAAAAACTGTTTTTT. This sequence encodes CASSVWGEHGEKLFF.

The chain joins TRBV7-9 to TRBJ2-7; D is possibly TRBD2 (5 bases). The CDR3 has 14 residues. Germline V gene lookup returns CDR1 SEHNR and CDR2 FQNEAQ (reference sequence). The V gene lost 3 bases and the J gene lost 0 bases, with 9 bases spanning the gap. In DNA, the CDR3 is TGTGCCAGCAGCTTGAGGGCCAGCTCCTACGAGCAGTACTTC. Residues: CASSLRASSYEQYF. Full variable domain (rest looked up from reference TRBV7-9 and TRBJ2-7): DTGVSQNPRHKITKRGQNVTFRCDPISEHNRLYWYRQTLGQGPEFLTYFQNEAQLEKSRLLSDRFSAERPKGSFSTLEIQRTEQGDSAMYLCASSLRASSYEQYFGPGTRLTVT.

This chain connects TRBV28 to TRBJ2-7; the match to TRBD2 covers 9 bases. The CDR3 has 15 amino acids. After removal of 8 bases from V and 3 bases from J, the junction contained 11 bases not matched to a gene. Germline lookup yields CDR1 MDHEN and CDR2 SYDVKM. CDR3 residues: CASQYGLAGIYEQYF. The DNA for the CDR3 is TGTGCCAGCCAATATGGGCTAGCGGGAATCTACGAGCAGTACTTC.

The V call is TRBV28, the J call TRBJ1-1; D possibly corresponds to TRBD1 (5 bases). Germline V lookup: CDR1 MDHEN, CDR2 SYDVKM. The CDR3 contains 13 residues. The V end lost 6 bases, the J end lost 1 base, and 9 bases lay between the germline ends. CDR3 in amino acids: CASRTDTNTEAFF. CDR3 coding DNA: TGTGCCAGCAGGACAGATACGAACACTGAAGCTTTCTTT.

The chain is built from TRBV6-1 and TRBJ2-7; TRBD2 matches at 7 bases. Germline CDR1 is MNHNS and CDR2 is SASEGT. The J segment lost 2 bases and the V segment lost 2 bases, leaving 6 bases of the junction unmatched. The CDR3 consists of 15 residues. The CDR3 loop reads CASSEMGGGAYEQYF. CDR3 nucleotides: TGTGCCAGCAGTGAAATGGGGGGGGGTGCCTACGAGCAGTACTTC.

V is TRBV5-1 and J is TRBJ2-7; 12 bases line up with TRBD2. V gave up 8 bases and J gave up 6 bases; unmatched junction bases: 6. The CDR3 has 13 amino acids. The germline gives CDR1 SGHRS, CDR2 YFSETQ. The CDR3 loop reads CASATSGRVEQYF. CDR3 DNA sequence: TGCGCCAGTGCGACTAGCGGGAGAGTCGAGCAGTACTTC.

V usage is TRBV10-2 and J usage is TRBJ2-7; D is uncertain. Looked up from germline, CDR1 is WSHSY and CDR2 is SAAADI. This CDR3 region has 12 residues. Trimming took 6 bases from V and 0 from J, leaving 6 bases between them. CDR3 sequence (DNA): TGCGCCAGCAGCCCCAGCTCCTACGAGCAGTACTTC. Its translation is CASSPSSYEQYF.

J is TRBJ2-1 and V is TRBV5-8, with TRBD2 matching over 11 bases. Trimming took 4 bases from V and 7 from J; bases not matched to a gene: 13. This CDR3 comprises 17 residues. Germline V CDR1 and CDR2: SGHTS, YDEGEE. The CDR3 DNA is TGTGCCAGCAGCCCCGGGACTAGCGGATCCTTTAGGAATGAGCAGTTCTTC. This encodes CASSPGTSGSFRNEQFF.

The chain combines TRBV18 with TRBJ2-7; 10 positions agree with TRBD2. Germline CDR1 reads KGHSH; CDR2 reads LQKENI. The CDR3 is 14 residues long. The V gene end was trimmed by 7 bases and the J gene end by 6 bases; junction bases not matched to a gene: 9. CDR3 bases: TGTGCCAGCTTCGCTAGCGGGAGATCGGGCGAGCAGTACTTC. This codes for CASFASGRSGEQYF. The full variable domain, completed using reference TRBV18 and TRBJ2-7, is NAGVMQNPRHLVRRRGQEARLRCSPMKGHSHVYWYRQLPEEGLKFMVYLQKENIIDESGMPKERFSAEFPKEGPSILRIQQVVRGDSAAYFCASFASGRSGEQYFGPGTRLTVT.

In the case of this clone: Other DNA sequences within the sample encode an identical CDR3. V and J are TRBV9 and TRBJ2-7; TRBD2 matches 10 bases. The V gene end was trimmed by 0 bases and the J gene end by 4 bases; junction bases not matched to a gene: 4. The CDR3 spans 15 residues. In germline, CDR1 is SGDLS, CDR2 YYNGEE. Here the CDR3 reads CASSVGLAGAYEQYF. CDR3 sequence (DNA): TGTGCCAGCAGCGTAGGGCTAGCGGGAGCTTACGAGCAGTACTTC.

This clone was counted once. The chain recombines TRBV27 with TRBJ2-1; 8 bases line up with TRBD1. In germline, CDR1 is MNHEY, CDR2 SMNVEV (reference sequence). V shed 7 bases and J 10 bases; nucleotides not matched to a gene: 9. This CDR3 is 13 amino acids long. CDR3 nucleotides: TGTGCCAGCATTAGGGACAGGATCCGAGAGCAGTTCTTC. Translated, it gives CASIRDRIREQFF.

This rearrangement joins TRBV11-3 to TRBJ1-2, with D hard to call. There are 13 residues in the CDR3. Between the trimmed V and J ends, which lost 3 bases and 7 bases, there was a span of 12 bases. Germline V gene lookup returns CDR1 SGHNT and CDR2 YENEEA. In DNA form, the CDR3 reads TGTGCCAGCAGCTTCTGGGAGGAGGTTGGCTACACCTTC. Protein sequence: CASSFWEEVGYTF.

The chain recombines TRBV7-6 with TRBJ2-7; 11 nucleotides line up with TRBD2. Germline-derived CDR1 and CDR2 are SGHVS and FNYEAQ. The V segment lost 5 bases and the J segment 4 bases; nucleotides outside the gene matches: 7. CDR3 length: 15 amino acids. The CDR3 DNA sequence: TGTGCCAGCAGCCAACCGGGACTAGCGGAATACGAGCAGTACTTC. Its translation is CASSQPGLAEYEQYF.

This clone showed up just a few times. The CDR3 reads CASRRKTSGRVGELFF. The DNA of the CDR3 is TGTGCCAGCAGGAGGAAAACTAGCGGGAGGGTCGGGGAGCTGTTTTTT. V usage is TRBV2 and J usage is TRBJ2-2, with 13 positions matching TRBD2. This CDR3 region has 16 residues. J lost 7 bases, V lost 6 bases, and 8 bases had no gene match. Germline lookup yields CDR1 SNHLY and CDR2 FYNNEI.

The chain joins TRBV2 to TRBJ2-1; D uncertain. Germline V gene lookup returns CDR1 SNHLY and CDR2 FYNNEI. This CDR3 is built from 13 residues. With 1 base removed from V and 15 bases from J, the gap between germline ends came to 16 bases. CDR3 coding DNA: TGTGCCAGCAGTGAAGTCTGGGCCCATATGGGGTTCTTC. Its protein is CASSEVWAHMGFF.

V usage is TRBV4-2 and J usage is TRBJ2-3; TRBD2 matches 10 bases. J was trimmed by 5 bases and V by 0 bases; bases with no gene match: 5. This CDR3 comprises 16 residues. Germline CDR1 is LGHNA and CDR2 is YNFKEQ. As DNA, the CDR3 is TGTGCCAGCAGCCAAGAGCTAGCGGGAGTAGGAGATACGCAGTATTTT. Its protein is CASSQELAGVGDTQYF.

The chain is built from TRBV2 and TRBJ2-2, with D possibly TRBD1 on 6 matching bases. The CDR3 is 14 amino acids. Germline V gene data show CDR1 as SNHLY and CDR2 as FYNNEI. V was trimmed by 2 bases and J by 8 bases, leaving 12 bases between them. The CDR3 DNA is TGTGCCAGCAGTGAAAGGACAGCAATTGGGGAGCTGTTTTTT. Amino acids: CASSERTAIGELFF.